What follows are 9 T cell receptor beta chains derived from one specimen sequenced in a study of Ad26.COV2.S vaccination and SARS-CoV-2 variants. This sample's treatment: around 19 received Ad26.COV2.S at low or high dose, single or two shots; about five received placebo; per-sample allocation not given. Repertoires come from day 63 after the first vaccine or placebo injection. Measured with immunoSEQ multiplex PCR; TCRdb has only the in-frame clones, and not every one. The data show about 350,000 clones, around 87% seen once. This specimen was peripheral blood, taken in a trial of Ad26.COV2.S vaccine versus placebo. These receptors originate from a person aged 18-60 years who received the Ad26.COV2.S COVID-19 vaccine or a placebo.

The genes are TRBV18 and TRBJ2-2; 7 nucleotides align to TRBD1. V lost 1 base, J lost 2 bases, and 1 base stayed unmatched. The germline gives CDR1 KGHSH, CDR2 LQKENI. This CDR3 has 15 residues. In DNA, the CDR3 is TGTGCCAGCTCACCACGGGACAGAAACACCGGGGAGCTGTTTTTT. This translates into CASSPRDRNTGELFF.

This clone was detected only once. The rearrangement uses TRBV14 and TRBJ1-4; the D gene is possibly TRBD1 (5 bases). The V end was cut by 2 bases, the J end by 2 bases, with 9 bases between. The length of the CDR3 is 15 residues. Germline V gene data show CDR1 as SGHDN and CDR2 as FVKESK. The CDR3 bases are TGTGCCAGCAGCCAATTCCGGGGGACTAATGAAAAACTGTTTTTT. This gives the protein CASSQFRGTNEKLFF. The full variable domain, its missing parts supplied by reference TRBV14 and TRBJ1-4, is EAGVTQFPSHSVIEKGQTVTLRCDPISGHDNLYWYRRVMGKEIKFLLHFVKESKQDESGMPNNRFLAERTGGTYSTLKVQPAELEDSGVYFCASSQFRGTNEKLFFGSGTQLSVL.

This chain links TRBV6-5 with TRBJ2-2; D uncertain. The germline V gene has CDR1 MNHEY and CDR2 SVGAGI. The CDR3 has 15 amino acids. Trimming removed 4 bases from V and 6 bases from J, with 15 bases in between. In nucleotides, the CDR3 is TGTGCCAGCAGTTCCGACGTTGCAAATTCCGGGGAGCTGTTTTTT. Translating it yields CASSSDVANSGELFF.

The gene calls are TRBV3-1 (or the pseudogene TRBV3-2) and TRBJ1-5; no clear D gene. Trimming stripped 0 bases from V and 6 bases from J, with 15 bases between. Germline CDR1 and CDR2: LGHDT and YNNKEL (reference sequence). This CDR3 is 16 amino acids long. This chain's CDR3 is CASSQDFIGSSQPQHF. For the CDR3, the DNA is TGTGCCAGCAGCCAAGATTTTATAGGCAGTAGTCAGCCCCAGCATTTT.

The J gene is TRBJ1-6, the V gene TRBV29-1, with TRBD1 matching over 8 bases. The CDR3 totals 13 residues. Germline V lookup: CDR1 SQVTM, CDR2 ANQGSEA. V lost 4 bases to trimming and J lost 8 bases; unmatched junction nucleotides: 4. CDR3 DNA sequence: TGCAGCGTTGGGACAGGGAACGATTCACCCCTCCACTTT. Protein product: CSVGTGNDSPLHF.

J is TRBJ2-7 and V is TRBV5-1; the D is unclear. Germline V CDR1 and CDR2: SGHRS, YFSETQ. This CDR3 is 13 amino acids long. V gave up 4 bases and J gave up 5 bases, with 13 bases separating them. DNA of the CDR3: TGCGCCAGCAGCCTCAATACACGGGACGAGCAGTACTTC. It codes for CASSLNTRDEQYF.

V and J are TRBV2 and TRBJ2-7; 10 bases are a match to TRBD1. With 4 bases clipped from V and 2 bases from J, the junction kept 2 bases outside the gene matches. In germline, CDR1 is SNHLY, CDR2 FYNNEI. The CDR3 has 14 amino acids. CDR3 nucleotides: TGTGCCAGCAGTGTGGACAGGGGGGCCTACGAGCAGTACTTC. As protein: CASSVDRGAYEQYF.

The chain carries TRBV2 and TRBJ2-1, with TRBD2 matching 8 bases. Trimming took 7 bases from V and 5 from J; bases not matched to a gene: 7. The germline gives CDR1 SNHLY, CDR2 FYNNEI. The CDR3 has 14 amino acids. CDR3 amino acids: CASIRRGADNEQFF. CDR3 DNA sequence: TGTGCCAGCATCAGGCGGGGGGCGGACAATGAGCAGTTCTTC. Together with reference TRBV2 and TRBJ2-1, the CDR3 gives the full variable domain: EPEVTQTPSHQVTQMGQEVILRCVPISNHLYFYWYRQILGQKVEFLVSFYNNEISEKSEIFDDQFSVERPDGSNFTLKIRSTKLEDSAMYFCASIRRGADNEQFFGPGTRLTVL.

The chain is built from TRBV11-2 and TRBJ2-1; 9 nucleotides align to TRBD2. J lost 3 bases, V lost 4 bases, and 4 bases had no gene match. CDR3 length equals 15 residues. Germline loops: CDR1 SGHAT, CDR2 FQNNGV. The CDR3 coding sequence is TGTGCCAGCAGCTACAATAGCGGGGGCTACAATGAGCAGTTCTTC. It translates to CASSYNSGGYNEQFF.